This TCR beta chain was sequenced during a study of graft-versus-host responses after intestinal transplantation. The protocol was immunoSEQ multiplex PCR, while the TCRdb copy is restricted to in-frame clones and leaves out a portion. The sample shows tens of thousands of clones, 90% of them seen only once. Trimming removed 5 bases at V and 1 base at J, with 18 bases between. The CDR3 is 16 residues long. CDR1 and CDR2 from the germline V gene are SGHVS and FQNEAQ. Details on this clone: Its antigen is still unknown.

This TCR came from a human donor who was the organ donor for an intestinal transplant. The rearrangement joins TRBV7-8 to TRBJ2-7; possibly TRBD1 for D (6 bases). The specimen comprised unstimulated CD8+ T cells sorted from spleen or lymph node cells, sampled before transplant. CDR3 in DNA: TGTGCCAGCAGCGATACGGTTGCGACAGGATCCTACGAGCAGTACTTC. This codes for CASSDTVATGSYEQYF.